The sequence of this T cell receptor beta chain was determined in a study of Tregs in tolerant kidney transplant recipients. Whole-study results and caveats: Biological reproducibility was not directly addressed, but technical replication error appeared minimal. Donor-specific Treg expansion exceeded global Treg expansion in tolerant patients, suggesting antigen drive. Findings come from small patient numbers and require larger validation.

Profiled with immunoSEQ multiplex PCR; TCRdb holds only in-frame clones, not every one. The listing records tens of thousands of clones. CDR3 length equals 15 residues. Germline loops: CDR1 MNHEY, CDR2 SVGEGT. V shed 0 bases and J 8 bases; nucleotides not matched to a gene: 3. Recipients received nonmyeloablative bone marrow transplants from related graft donors, with transient mixed chimerism. Unstimulated regulatory T cells (CD4+CD25+CD127-), CD4+CD25- non-regulatory cells, CD4 and CD8 cells were FACS-sorted from thawed PBMCs. On this clone itself: No antigen is known for it. The CDR3 goes on 3 residues after the read ends, and that part is filled in from the germline J gene.

The TCR was taken from a human patient who received a combined kidney and bone marrow transplant. Some T cells may possibly be graft donor cells. The source was CD4+ T cells from blood (PBMCs), collected 24 months after the transplant. V and J are TRBV6-2 or TRBV6-3 and TRBJ2-3, with 12 nucleotides matching TRBD2. CDR3 amino acids: CASSYSLAGGPTQYF. Incomplete CDR3 DNA: TGTGCCAGCAGTTACTCCCTAGCGGGAGGGCCTACG.